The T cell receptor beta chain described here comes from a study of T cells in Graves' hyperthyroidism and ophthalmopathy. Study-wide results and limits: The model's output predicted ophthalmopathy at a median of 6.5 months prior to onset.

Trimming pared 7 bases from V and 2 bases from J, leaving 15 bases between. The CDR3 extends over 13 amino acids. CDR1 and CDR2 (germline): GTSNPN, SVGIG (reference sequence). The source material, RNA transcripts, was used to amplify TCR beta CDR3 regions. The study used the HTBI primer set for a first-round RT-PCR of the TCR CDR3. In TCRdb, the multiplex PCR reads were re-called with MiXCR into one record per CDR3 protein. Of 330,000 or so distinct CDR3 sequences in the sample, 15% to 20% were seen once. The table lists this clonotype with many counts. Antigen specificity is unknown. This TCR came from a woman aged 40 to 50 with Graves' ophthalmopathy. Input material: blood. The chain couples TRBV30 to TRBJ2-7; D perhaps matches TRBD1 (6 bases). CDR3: CAYETGLAYEQYF. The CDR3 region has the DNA TGTGCCTACGAGACAGGATTGGCCTACGAGCAGTACTTC.